The entry that follows covers one T cell receptor (beta chain) sequence. The data belong to a study of control samples from healthy donors and cancer patients. Per the germline V gene, CDR1 is SGHNT and CDR2 is YYREEE (reference sequence). The length of the CDR3 is 12 residues. V was pared by 6 bases and J by 10 bases, with 14 bases between. Assay: immunoSEQ multiplex PCR; the TCRdb copy retains only in-frame clones and omits some. Of 130,000 to 150,000 clones in the sample, about 94% were seen once. The chain is built from TRBV5-4 and TRBJ2-1; D may be TRBD2 (5 bases). The specimen sequenced was PBMCs. This TCR derives from a man aged 55 to 69 with colorectal cancer. CDR3 nucleotides: TGTGCCAGCAACTCTGACGAGCGGGAGCAGTTCTTC. Encoded protein: CASNSDEREQFF.